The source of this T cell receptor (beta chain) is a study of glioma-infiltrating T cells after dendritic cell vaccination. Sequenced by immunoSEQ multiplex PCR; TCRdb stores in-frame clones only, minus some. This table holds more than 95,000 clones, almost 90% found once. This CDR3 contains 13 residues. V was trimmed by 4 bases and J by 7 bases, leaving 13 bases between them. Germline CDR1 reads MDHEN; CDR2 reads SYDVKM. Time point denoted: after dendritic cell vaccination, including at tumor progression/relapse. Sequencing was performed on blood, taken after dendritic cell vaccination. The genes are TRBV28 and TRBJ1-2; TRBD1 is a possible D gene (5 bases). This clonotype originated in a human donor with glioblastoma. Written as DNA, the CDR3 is TGTGCCAGCAGTTCCCACCAGGGCTCTGGCTACACCTTC. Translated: CASSSHQGSGYTF.